This record concerns one T cell receptor beta chain sequence. Its cognate antigen is unknown. The germline gives CDR1 MGHRA, CDR2 YSYEKL. V dropped 4 bases and J dropped 8; count of bases not matched to a gene: 12. This CDR3 contains 15 residues. Alongside a J-beta primer mix, a sample-barcoded 5' primer served in a second PCR lasting roughly 6 to 11 cycles. TCRdb recomputed calls from the 5' RACE reads with MiXCR, one row per CDR3 protein. The repertoire holds 660,000 or so distinct CDR3 sequences, with around 54% as singletons. This sample is drawn from a study of blood T cells in healthy people across ages. Study-wide points: Among long-lived donors, naive CD4+ cells were more numerous and diversity higher than in aged donors.

The people who gave samples were healthy Caucasians from Russia, aged about 6 to 100. Input material: blood. The origin of this receptor is a man between 60 and 75 years old in good health. V gene TRBV4-1 combines with J gene TRBJ2-7, with 9 bases identical to TRBD1. CDR3 sequence: CASSRGQGNKVKQYF. The CDR3 DNA reads as TGCGCCAGCAGCCGCGGACAGGGGAATAAGGTCAAGCAGTACTTC.